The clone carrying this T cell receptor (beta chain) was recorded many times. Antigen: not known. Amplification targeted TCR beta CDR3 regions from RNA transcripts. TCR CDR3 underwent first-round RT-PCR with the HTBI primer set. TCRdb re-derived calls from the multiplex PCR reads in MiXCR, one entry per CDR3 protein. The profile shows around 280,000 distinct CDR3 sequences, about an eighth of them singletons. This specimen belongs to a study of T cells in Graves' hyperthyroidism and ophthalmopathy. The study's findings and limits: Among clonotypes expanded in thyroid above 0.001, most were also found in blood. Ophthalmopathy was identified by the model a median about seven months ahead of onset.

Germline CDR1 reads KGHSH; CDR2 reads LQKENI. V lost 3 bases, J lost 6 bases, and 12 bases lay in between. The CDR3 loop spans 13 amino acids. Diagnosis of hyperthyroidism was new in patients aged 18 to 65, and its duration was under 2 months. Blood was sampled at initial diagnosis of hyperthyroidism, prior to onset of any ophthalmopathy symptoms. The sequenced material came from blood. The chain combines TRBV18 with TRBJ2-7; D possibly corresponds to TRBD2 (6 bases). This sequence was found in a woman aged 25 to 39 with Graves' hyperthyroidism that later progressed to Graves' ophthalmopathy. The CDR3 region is CASSPQTRSEQYF. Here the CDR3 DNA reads TGTGCCAGCTCACCGCAGACTAGAAGCGAGCAGTACTTC.